This TCR beta chain derives from a study of shared clonotypes between healthy human individuals. Study findings and constraints: Sampling covered blood only; tissue repertoires likely differ.

The assay was run at deep level. Source study methods: Owing to the provision of junction-only sequences devoid of quality scores by immunoSEQ, filtering differed. This table comes from immunoSEQ multiplex PCR, and its TCRdb copy is limited to in-frame clones, with some not included. That table supplies the V and J calls and clone size; D and trimming were determined from the DNA. The sample records some 530,000 clones, around four fifths being singletons. A single count supports this clone. No antigen is known for it. The V gene lost 4 bases and the J gene lost 3 bases, with 7 bases spanning the gap. The CDR3 runs 12 residues. Germline V gives CDR1 SEHNR, CDR2 FQNEAQ (reference sequence). Free of recent acute infections or vaccinations, the donors were healthy HIV-negative adults.

The sequence came from a woman between 40 and 55 years old in good health. Some clones in this sample may be carry-over from other donors' samples. Sequenced material: PBMCs. The V and J genes are TRBV7-9 and TRBJ2-7; TRBD1 might be the D (5 bases). CDR3 DNA sequence: TGTGCCAGCAGCTCCAGGGACTACGAGCAGTACTTC. Translation: CASSSRDYEQYF.